The 17 T cell receptor beta chains presented below share a single source sample, sequenced in a study of CD8 T cells in ankylosing spondylitis. TCRdb reprocessed the 5' RACE reads via MiXCR and lists one record per CDR3 protein. This sample has about 220,000 distinct CDR3 sequences, with around a quarter found just once. The sample was blood, either unsorted or a sorted T cell fraction (not recorded which). The receptors shown here come from a male donor with ankylosing spondylitis or in good health (not recorded which).

This rearrangement joins TRBV10-3 to TRBJ1-5, with D perhaps matching TRBD1 (5 bases). The V gene's germline CDR1 is ENHRY and CDR2 SYGVKD. V was shortened by 8 bases and J by 3 bases, with 14 bases between the two germline ends. The CDR3 runs 14 residues. CDR3 sequence: CAIGDLAPNQPQHF. CDR3 DNA: TGTGCCATCGGGGACCTGGCCCCCAATCAGCCCCAGCATTTT.

The V call is TRBV6-5, the J call TRBJ2-1; possible D gene TRBD2, 5 bases. This CDR3 contains 15 residues. Germline V CDR1 and CDR2: MNHEY, SVGAGI. V dropped 9 bases and J dropped 0 bases, with 15 bases sitting between them. CDR3 nucleotide sequence: TGTGCCAGTGGATCCTCGAGCGGCTCCTACAATGAGCAGTTCTTC. Residues: CASGSSSGSYNEQFF.

This clonotype was counted ten times or more. The chain links TRBV12-3 or TRBV12-4 to TRBJ2-7; TRBD1 agrees at 7 bases. The CDR3 has 14 amino acids. The V segment lost 6 bases and the J segment 3 bases; nucleotides outside the gene matches: 8. CDR3 loop: CASSPGQDIYEQYF. The CDR3 coding sequence is TGTGCCAGCAGCCCCGGACAGGACATCTACGAGCAGTACTTC.

V usage is TRBV7-2 and J usage is TRBJ2-3; 13 nucleotides align to TRBD2. V dropped 4 bases and J dropped 4; count of bases not matched to a gene: 5. The germline V gene has CDR1 SGHTA and CDR2 FQGNSA. The CDR3 spans 16 residues. CDR3 residues: CASSSTSGGGPDTQYF. The DNA of the CDR3 is TGTGCCAGCAGCTCTACTAGCGGGGGGGGACCAGATACGCAGTATTTT.

A word on this clonotype: One junction end disagrees with the germline gene, perhaps due to a read error. The chain carries TRBV20-1 and TRBJ2-7, with a weak D call TRBD2 (6 bases). This CDR3 comprises 15 residues. Germline CDR1 DFQATT, CDR2 SNEGSKA (reference sequence). As DNA, the CDR3 is TGCAGTGCTTTAGAGAAGCGCGGGGCTACCTACGAGCAATACTTC. Its protein is CSALEKRGATYEQYF.

The chain couples TRBV20-1 to TRBJ2-2; TRBD2 matches 9 bases. The CDR3 is 17 residues long. Germline lookup yields CDR1 DFQATT and CDR2 SNEGSKA (reference sequence). Trimming at V came to 2 bases and at J to 0 bases, leaving 7 bases not matched to a gene. Written as DNA, the CDR3 is TGCAGTGCTAGAAGGGCTAGCGGGACCCCGAACACCGGGGAGCTGTTTTTT. It specifies CSARRASGTPNTGELFF.

This clonotype showed up many times. The genes are TRBV3-1 and TRBJ1-1, with TRBD1 matching 7 bases. The CDR3 has 14 residues. Losses at the gene ends were 3 bases for V and 1 base for J; bases not matched to a gene: 2. Germline CDR1 LGHDT, CDR2 YNNKEL (reference sequence). As DNA, the CDR3 is TGTGCCAGCAGCCATGGGACAGAGAACACTGAAGCTTTCTTT. Amino acids: CASSHGTENTEAFF.

This chain links TRBV20-1 with TRBJ1-1, with D tentatively TRBD1 (6 bases). Trimming pared 6 bases from V and 0 bases from J, leaving 17 bases between. The CDR3 has 15 residues. Germline CDR1 is DFQATT and CDR2 is SNEGSKA (reference sequence). CDR3 loop: CSAEQPDRLNTEAFF. The CDR3 nucleotides are TGCAGTGCCGAACAACCCGACAGGTTGAACACTGAAGCTTTCTTT.

The chain links TRBV24-1 to TRBJ2-1; TRBD2 matches 12 bases. CDR1 and CDR2 from the germline V gene are KGHDR and SFDVKD. CDR3 length equals 15 residues. V gave up 7 bases and J gave up 6 bases; unmatched junction bases: 6. The chain's CDR3 is CATRSSGRALNEQFF. Here the CDR3 DNA reads TGTGCCACCAGATCTAGCGGGAGGGCCCTCAATGAGCAGTTCTTC.

Details on this clonotype: One end of the junction is discordant with germline, which a read error may explain. The chain uses TRBV12-3 or TRBV12-4 and TRBJ1-2; no clear D gene. This CDR3 is 18 amino acids long. The CDR3 DNA reads as TGTGCCATCAGTTTTAAAAGACGCACCTGGGGTAATAATTATGGCTACACCTTC. Protein sequence: CAISFKRRTWGNNYGYTF.

The J gene is TRBJ1-6, the V gene TRBV6-4, with no clear D. In germline, CDR1 is MRHNA, CDR2 SNTAGT. Trimming left V 3 bases short and J 0 bases short, with 3 bases between. The CDR3 sequence is 14 residues long. The DNA of the CDR3 is TGTGCCAGCAGTGATCACTCCTATAATTCACCCCTCCACTTT. The encoded protein is CASSDHSYNSPLHF.

This clonotype came up many times. This sequence joins TRBV7-9 and TRBJ2-7; D might be TRBD1 (5 bases). With 1 base removed from V and 6 bases from J, the gap between germline ends came to 13 bases. Germline loops: CDR1 SEHNR, CDR2 FQNEAQ (reference sequence). The CDR3 totals 14 residues. DNA for the CDR3: TGTGCCAGCAGCTTAGTTGCAGGGTACGGCGAGCAGTACTTC. Its translation: CASSLVAGYGEQYF.

There are a few counts of this clonotype. The chain joins TRBV20-1 to TRBJ2-1; D gene uncertain. Per the germline V gene, CDR1 is DFQATT and CDR2 is SNEGSKA (reference sequence). The CDR3 is made up of 15 amino acids. Trimming removed 0 bases at V and 4 bases at J, with 13 bases between. The CDR3 region is CSARDTWSDYNEQFF. In nucleotides, the CDR3 is TGCAGTGCTAGAGATACATGGTCGGATTACAATGAGCAGTTCTTC.

The rearrangement links TRBV12-5 to TRBJ2-1; 13 bases line up with TRBD2. The CDR3 loop spans 16 amino acids. Per germline, CDR1 LGHNT and CDR2 FRNRAP. Trimming took 3 bases from V and 8 from J; bases not matched to a gene: 7. The CDR3 loop reads CASGFLRLAGGDEQFF. In DNA form, the CDR3 reads TGTGCTAGTGGTTTTCTACGACTAGCGGGAGGCGATGAGCAGTTCTTC. Full variable domain (missing parts from reference TRBV12-5 and TRBJ2-1): DARVTQTPRHKVTEMGQEVTMRCQPILGHNTVFWYRQTMMQGLELLAYFRNRAPLDDSGMPKDRFSAEMPDATLATLKIQPSEPRDSAVYFCASGFLRLAGGDEQFFGPGTRLTVL.

There are a few counts of this clonotype. The chain carries TRBV6-5 and TRBJ2-3; the D is unclear. Germline CDR1 is MNHEY and CDR2 is SVGAGI. The CDR3 covers 12 residues. V dropped 5 bases and J dropped 6 bases, with 9 bases sitting between them. CDR3 loop: CASSPKRDTQYF. The CDR3 DNA sequence: TGTGCCAGCAGTCCGAAGAGGGATACGCAGTATTTT.

This clonotype was seen many times. V gene TRBV5-1 combines with J gene TRBJ2-3, with TRBD1 matching 7 bases. Germline CDR1 SGHRS, CDR2 YFSETQ. The V and J ends lost 2 bases and 0 bases, in that order; junction bases with no gene match: 3. The CDR3 contains 15 residues. Here the CDR3 reads CASSLQGFSTDTQYF. In DNA form, the CDR3 reads TGCGCCAGCAGCTTACAGGGGTTTAGCACAGATACGCAGTATTTT.

V gene TRBV6-2 or TRBV6-3 combines with J gene TRBJ2-7, with a possible D match to TRBD2 (6 bases). The CDR3 has 18 amino acids. Trimming cost V 7 bases and J 5 bases, with 30 bases left between them. Germline V lookup: CDR1 MNHEY, CDR2 SVGEGT. The CDR3 DNA sequence: TGTGCCAGCAACATTCCGACAGTTTCCCTGCAGCAGCGGGACGAGCAGTACTTC. Encoded protein: CASNIPTVSLQQRDEQYF.